This T cell receptor (beta chain) was obtained from a study of T cell responses to AZD1222 COVID-19 vaccine. About the study: Recipients boosted at about 4 weeks or about 12 weeks are pooled.

The table came from immunoSEQ multiplex PCR; TCRdb's copy has only in-frame clones and leaves some out. The repertoire holds 55,000 to 90,000 clones, with over 80% as singletons. With respect to this clone: The target antigen is unknown.

The V segment lost 0 bases and the J segment 6 bases; nucleotides outside the gene matches: 8. The CDR3 spans 16 residues. Germline lookup yields CDR1 MNHEY and CDR2 SVGEGT. Study-wide results and caveats: Most donors were white British and more were female, and clonal diversity was possibly underestimated. The number of AZD1222 recipients seropositive at baseline was only 6 or 7.

J is TRBJ1-5 and V is TRBV6-2 or TRBV6-3; 7 nucleotides agree with TRBD1. Source: peripheral blood, taken on day 0 of AZD1222 vaccination. The sequence derives from an adult in good health. CDR3 in amino acids: CASSYSVTGYVQPQHF. The CDR3 DNA follows: TGTGCCAGCAGTTACTCGGTGACAGGGTATGTTCAGCCCCAGCATTTT.